Sequencing of this TCR beta chain was carried out in a study of breast tumors, draining lymph nodes, adjacent tissues. Trimming shortened V by 6 bases and J by 8 bases, and 20 bases separated the two germline ends. CDR1 is SNHLY and CDR2 is FYNNEI in the germline V gene. CDR3 size: 15 residues. Study outcomes and limitations: The lymph node origin of tumor T cells was framed as consistent with a hypothesis, not demonstrated. Tumor and nontumor repertoires were significantly more similar in luminal-like than in basal-like breast cancer. Tumors had less TCR diversity than lymph nodes, more than nontumor tissue.

Worth noting for this clonotype: Its antigen is still unknown.

Breast cancer patients provided tissue from their axillary draining lymph nodes. TCRdb processed the multiplex PCR reads anew with MiXCR; each CDR3 protein has one entry. The table lists 150,000 to 250,000 distinct CDR3 sequences, 31% of them singletons. The chain uses TRBV2 and TRBJ2-1; tentatively, D is TRBD1 (7 bases). The sample comprised axillary lymph node tissue. The receptor was derived from a female donor with breast cancer. Some clones in this sample may be carry-over from other donors' samples. CDR3 residues: CASSPLDTGEDEQFF. CDR3 DNA sequence: TGTGCCAGCAGCCCCCTAGACACAGGGGAGGATGAGCAGTTCTTC.